The entry below describes one T cell receptor beta chain. What it binds is not known. The data belong to a study of T cell responses to AZD1222 COVID-19 vaccine. General study results and limits: Of spike-specific TCRs, nearly half reportedly target regions left unmutated in variants.

The protocol was immunoSEQ multiplex PCR, while the TCRdb copy is restricted to in-frame clones and leaves out a portion. This table has about 110,000 clones, roughly 88% appearing once. This CDR3 has 14 amino acids. Looked up from germline, CDR1 is MNHEY and CDR2 is SVGAGI. V was clipped by 7 bases and J by 3 bases; unmatched bases: 9. The J gene is TRBJ2-7, the V gene TRBV6-5; the match to TRBD1 covers 7 bases. This TCR was recovered from an adult who received the AZD1222 COVID-19 vaccine. Sequenced material: peripheral blood, taken 28 days after the second AZD1222 dose. The CDR3 nucleotides are TGTGCCAGCACCTCTTGGTACAGGGGCTACGAGCAGTACTTC. Protein product: CASTSWYRGYEQYF.